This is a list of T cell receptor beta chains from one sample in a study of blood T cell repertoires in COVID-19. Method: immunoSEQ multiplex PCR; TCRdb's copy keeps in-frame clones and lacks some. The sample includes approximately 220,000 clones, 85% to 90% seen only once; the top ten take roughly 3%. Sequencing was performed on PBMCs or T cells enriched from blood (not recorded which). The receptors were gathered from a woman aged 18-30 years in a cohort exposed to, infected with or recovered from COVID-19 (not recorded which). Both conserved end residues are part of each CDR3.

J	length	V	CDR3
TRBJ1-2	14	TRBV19	CASSIEASPYGYTF
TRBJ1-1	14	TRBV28	CASNTRTGGVEAFF
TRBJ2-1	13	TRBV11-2	CASSWDRDYEQFF
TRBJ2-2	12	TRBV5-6	CASRTSAGELFF
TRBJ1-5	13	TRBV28	CASSLAGNQPQHF
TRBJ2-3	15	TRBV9	CASSGTSGSTDTQYF
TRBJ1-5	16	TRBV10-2	CASSVMTGTSNQPQHF
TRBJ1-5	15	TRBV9	CASSPQASSNQPQHF
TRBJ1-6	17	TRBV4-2	CASSQDWASSYNSPLHF
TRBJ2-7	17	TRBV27	CASSFQPPGTGGYEQYF
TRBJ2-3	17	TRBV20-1	CSASERGGVTSTDTQYF
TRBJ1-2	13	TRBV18	CASSPQGSDGYTF
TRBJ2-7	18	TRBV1	CTSSHQILQAYRTREQYF
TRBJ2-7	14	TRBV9	CASSVQATSYEQYF
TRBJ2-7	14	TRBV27	CASSQGQGGYEQYF
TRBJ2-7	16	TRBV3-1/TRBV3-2	CASSQGEGLPLYEQYF
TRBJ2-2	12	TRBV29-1	CSVTGLTGELFF